One sample yielded the 5 T cell receptor beta chains listed below, sequenced in a study of cytomegalovirus exposure and HLA in healthy donors. PCR amplification relied on 60 Vbeta primers (plus 13 Jbeta primers). Assay: immunoSEQ multiplex PCR; the TCRdb copy retains only in-frame clones and omits some. This repertoire comprises about 67,000 clones; its ten largest clones make up roughly 5%. Sequencing input: PBMCs. All receptors derive from a woman aged 40 to 50 in good health and CMV-seropositive.

V and J are TRBV7-8 and TRBJ2-7, with 10 bases aligning to TRBD1. The CDR3 covers 15 residues. CDR1 SGHVS and CDR2 FQNEAQ come from the germline V gene. J lost 6 bases, V lost 5 bases, and 10 bases had no gene match. For the CDR3, the DNA is TGTGCCAGCAGCATACGACCGGGACAGGGGATCGAGCAGTACTTC. This codes for CASSIRPGQGIEQYF. The whole variable domain, filled in from reference TRBV7-8 and TRBJ2-7, reads GAGVSQSPRYKVAKRGQDVALRCDPISGHVSLFWYQQALGQGPEFLTYFQNEAQLDKSGLPSDRFFAERPEGSVSTLKIQRTQQEDSAVYLCASSIRPGQGIEQYFGPGTRLTVT.

The rearrangement links TRBV6-5 to TRBJ1-1, with a possible D match to TRBD1 (5 bases). From germline, CDR1 is MNHEY and CDR2 SVGAGI. V gave up 4 bases and J gave up 11 bases, with 20 bases separating them. The CDR3 is 14 residues long. This chain's CDR3 is CASSSILAVGEAFF. The CDR3 DNA reads TGTGCCAGCAGTTCCATATTAGCGGTGGGGGAGGCTTTCTTT.

The genes are TRBV7-3 and TRBJ2-6, with TRBD2 as a possible D gene (5 bases). Looked up from germline, CDR1 is SGHTA and CDR2 is FQGTGA. The CDR3 has 15 residues. Trimming took 0 bases from V and 2 from J, leaving 5 bases between them. This CDR3 reads CASSLTGAGANVLTF. Written as DNA, the CDR3 is TGTGCCAGCAGCTTAACCGGGGCTGGGGCCAACGTCCTGACTTTC.

DNA of the CDR3: TGCGCCAGCAGCTTGACAGAGTACAATGAGCAGTTCTTC. It is translated as CASSLTEYNEQFF. This chain connects TRBV5-1 to TRBJ2-1; D gene unclear. V was cut by 1 base and J by 4 bases, with 6 bases left in between. CDR1 and CDR2 from the germline V gene are SGHRS and YFSETQ. The CDR3 runs to 13 residues. The full variable domain, completed using reference TRBV5-1 and TRBJ2-1, is KAGVTQTPRYLIKTRGQQVTLSCSPISGHRSVSWYQQTPGQGLQFLFEYFSETQRNKGNFPGRFSGRQFSNSRSEMNVSTLELGDSALYLCASSLTEYNEQFFGPGTRLTVL.

This chain links TRBV6-4 with TRBJ2-3; 8 nucleotides align to TRBD2. Germline CDR1 MRHNA, CDR2 SNTAGT. The ends lost 10 bases at V and 3 bases at J; junction bases unmatched: 9. The CDR3 extends over 14 amino acids. DNA of the CDR3: TGTGCCACCTCCGAGCGGGGGTCAACAGATACGCAGTATTTT. This sequence encodes CATSERGSTDTQYF.